These T cell receptor beta chains were read from a single sample in a study of blood T cell repertoires in COVID-19. Clones were read by immunoSEQ multiplex PCR, and TCRdb kept only the in-frame ones, dropping some. The table has tens of thousands of clones, approximately 94% seen once. The sequenced sample consisted of peripheral blood. The receptors were gathered from a human donor with active COVID-19. The donor label of this sample is uncertain. Each CDR3 is given with its conserved first and last residue. Each record gives: clone size, J gene, D gene, V gene, CDR3 DNA, CDR3 protein. A D gene is named only where the DNA matches it firmly. Clone size is given for some rows only: seen once, a few or many times, or a class if the clone is expanded.

- TRBJ2-1 - TRBV9 TGTGCCAGCAGCGCGACTGGCCTCTTAAGGGGTGAGCAGTTCTTC CASSATGLLRGEQFF
- TRBJ2-7 TRBD2 TRBV24-1 TGTGCCACCAGTGATTGGCGGGAGCCATCCTACGAGCAGTACTTC CATSDWREPSYEQYF
- TRBJ1-5 - TRBV3-1/TRBV3-2 TGTGCCAGCAGCCAAGACAGAACAGGAGCTAGCAATCAGCCCCAGCATTTT CASSQDRTGASNQPQHF
once TRBJ2-1 - TRBV5-5 TGTGCCAGCAGCTCGGTGCTCTCCTACAATGAGCAGTTCTTC CASSSVLSYNEQFF
- TRBJ1-5 - TRBV7-8 TGTGCCAGCAGCTTAGTGGGGCCAGCTAATCAGCCCCAGCATTTT CASSLVGPANQPQHF
- TRBJ1-6 - TRBV28 TGTGCCAGCAGTCCGAGGGGACCCGGACAGCTTAATTCACCCCTCCACTTT CASSPRGPGQLNSPLHF
- TRBJ1-2 - TRBV4-1 TGCGCCAGCAGCCAAGGTCCTGGGGGCGATGGCTACACCTTC CASSQGPGGDGYTF
- TRBJ2-7 - TRBV5-1 TGCGCCAGCAGCCCCAGGGATCCAGGACGTTACGAGCAGTACTTC CASSPRDPGRYEQYF
- TRBJ1-3 - TRBV7-9 TGTGCCAGCAGCTCCTTCGGAAACACCATATATTTT CASSSFGNTIYF
- TRBJ1-2 - TRBV19 TGTGCCAGTGCAGTAAGTGCCAGGGATTATGGCTACACCTTC CASAVSARDYGYTF
once TRBJ2-1 - TRBV19 TGTGCCAGTAGTTCCCTTGCGGGATACAATGAGCAGTTCTTC CASSSLAGYNEQFF
- TRBJ1-3 - TRBV7-2 TGTGCCAGCAGCCCAAGCTCAGGTTCTGGAAACACCATATATTTT CASSPSSGSGNTIYF
- TRBJ1-5 TRBD1 TRBV5-4 TGTGCCAGCAGCGGGGGACAGGGACAGCCCCAGCATTTT CASSGGQGQPQHF
- TRBJ1-1 - TRBV12-3/TRBV12-4 TGTGCCAGCAGTAGCGACCCGAACACTGAAGCTTTCTTT CASSSDPNTEAFF
- TRBJ2-7 TRBD2 TRBV5-4 TGTGCCAGCAGCCCTTTAGCGGGGGAAGCCTACGAGCAGTACTTC CASSPLAGEAYEQYF
- TRBJ1-2 - TRBV6-4 TGTGCCAGCAGTGACTCGAACCTCTGGGGGCGCATAAACGGCTACACCTTC CASSDSNLWGRINGYTF
- TRBJ2-1 TRBD2 TRBV4-2 TGTGCCAGCACCGTGGTAGGGGGGGCGGGCCGGGGGGGGCGGTTAGATGAGCAGTTCTTC CASTVVGGAGRGGRLDEQFF
- TRBJ2-5 - TRBV6-2/TRBV6-3 TGTGCCAGCAGTTATGACGGGGGACAAGAGACCCAGTACTTC CASSYDGGQETQYF